Presented here are 2 T cell receptor beta chains from one specimen sequenced in a study of blood T cell repertoires in COVID-19. Sequencing used immunoSEQ multiplex PCR; TCRdb keeps in-frame clones, though not all of them. The sample records approximately 670,000 clones, approximately 90% being singletons. The source material was peripheral blood. The receptor source for this set is a woman aged 18-29 years with acute or convalescent COVID-19.

This chain connects TRBV11-2 to TRBJ1-1; TRBD1 might be the D (6 bases). The germline V and J ends were trimmed by 6 bases and 6 bases, with 17 bases remaining between them. This CDR3 comprises 14 residues. CDR1 and CDR2 (germline): SGHAT, FQNNGV. Written as DNA, the CDR3 is TGTGCCAGCAGTTCCCTAAGGGGGGGGGCTGAAGCTTTCTTT. It codes for CASSSLRGGAEAFF.

This chain links TRBV9 with TRBJ2-1; 9 bases line up with TRBD2. The ends lost 0 bases at V and 4 bases at J; junction bases unmatched: 5. From germline, CDR1 is SGDLS and CDR2 YYNGEE. The CDR3 is 16 amino acids. CDR3 in amino acids: CASSVEGGGVYNEQFF. The CDR3 DNA is TGTGCCAGCAGCGTAGAGGGCGGGGGGGTGTACAATGAGCAGTTCTTC.